These 27 T cell receptor beta chains originate from one sample sequenced in a study of T cells after somatic rescue of genetic block. The protocol was immunoSEQ multiplex PCR, while the TCRdb copy is restricted to in-frame clones and leaves out a portion. The profile shows more than 9,500 clones, around 72% of them singletons. Material: peripheral blood mononuclear cells (PBMCs). Receptors were obtained from a boy aged 5-17 years.

CDR3 loop: CASSQVSGPLYEQYF. The CDR3 nucleotides read TGCGCCAGCAGCCAAGTGTCGGGCCCCCTCTACGAGCAGTACTTC. The chain is built from TRBV4-1 and TRBJ2-7; no clear D. CDR1 and CDR2 from the germline V gene are MGHRA and YSYEKL. The CDR3 runs to 15 residues. V was pared by 1 base and J by 3 bases, with 13 bases between.

The J gene is TRBJ2-1, the V gene TRBV7-3, with 11 bases lining up with TRBD2. J was trimmed by 2 bases and V by 3 bases; bases with no gene match: 0. The CDR3 covers 15 residues. Germline V gene sequence: CDR1 SGHTA, CDR2 FQGTGA. CDR3 protein: CASSFSGGAYNEQFF. The CDR3 region has the DNA TGTGCCAGCAGCTTTAGCGGGGGGGCCTACAATGAGCAGTTCTTC.

This chain's CDR3 is CASSFPPTGTGAYGYTF. In nucleotides, the CDR3 is TGTGCCAGCAGTTTCCCCCCCACCGGGACAGGAGCCTATGGCTACACCTTC. The chain recombines TRBV2 with TRBJ1-2; 8 positions agree with TRBD1. The trim removed 5 bases at V and 4 bases at J, leaving 15 bases unmatched. The CDR3 spans 17 residues. Germline values: CDR1 SNHLY, CDR2 FYNNEI.

The CDR3 loop is CASSQAGGRGVTQYF. The DNA for the CDR3 is TGCGCCAGCAGCCAAGCGGGGGGGCGGGGCGTGACCCAGTACTTC. This sequence joins TRBV4-1 and TRBJ2-5; 8 nucleotides match TRBD2. The CDR3 is made up of 15 amino acids. The V and J ends lost 1 base and 7 bases, in that order; junction bases with no gene match: 8. CDR1 and CDR2 (germline): MGHRA, YSYEKL.

This chain links TRBV7-9 with TRBJ2-2, with D unresolved. The germline V and J ends were trimmed by 7 bases and 1 base, with 13 bases remaining between them. CDR3 length: 15 residues. Germline V CDR1 and CDR2: SEHNR, FQNEAQ (reference sequence). CDR3 in DNA: TGTGCCAGCACGAAATTTGCCATGAACACCGGGGAGCTGTTTTTT. It yields the protein CASTKFAMNTGELFF.

The V and J genes are TRBV5-1 and TRBJ1-4; 7 bases line up with TRBD1. The V gene's germline CDR1 is SGHRS and CDR2 YFSETQ. The CDR3 totals 15 residues. The junction had 12 bases not matched to a gene; V was cut back by 4 bases and J by 9 bases. DNA of the CDR3: TGCGCCAGCAGCGTCGACAGGGAAGTTGTGAAAAAACTGTTTTTT. Translation: CASSVDREVVKKLFF.

The chain has TRBV5-1 and TRBJ2-4, with 14 bases identical to TRBD2. J gave up 0 bases and V 4 bases, and 6 bases lay outside the gene matches. Germline V gives CDR1 SGHRS, CDR2 YFSETQ. The CDR3 length is 18 residues. This CDR3 reads CASSPGLAGATAKNIQYF. The CDR3 nucleotides are TGCGCCAGCAGCCCGGGACTAGCGGGGGCCACAGCCAAAAACATTCAGTACTTC. The full variable domain, with the rest looked up from reference TRBV5-1 and TRBJ2-4, is KAGVTQTPRYLIKTRGQQVTLSCSPISGHRSVSWYQQTPGQGLQFLFEYFSETQRNKGNFPGRFSGRQFSNSRSEMNVSTLELGDSALYLCASSPGLAGATAKNIQYFGAGTRLSVL.

V and J are TRBV5-5 and TRBJ2-7; D not resolved. The CDR3 runs 12 residues. Per germline, CDR1 SGHKS and CDR2 YYEKEE (reference sequence). Trimming shortened V by 2 bases and J by 3 bases, and 6 bases separated the two germline ends. CDR3 region: CASSLFDYEQYF. CDR3 nucleotides: TGTGCCAGCAGCTTATTTGACTACGAGCAGTACTTC.

DNA for the CDR3: TGTGCCAGCAGTAGCGGACTCTATGAGCAGTTCTTC. This translates into CASSSGLYEQFF. The chain is built from TRBV28 and TRBJ2-1, with D tentatively TRBD2 (5 bases). Trimming removed 5 bases from V and 8 bases from J, with 10 bases in between. The CDR3 loop spans 12 amino acids. The germline V gene encodes CDR1 MDHEN and CDR2 SYDVKM.

The chain recombines TRBV28 with TRBJ2-4; 11 bases fit TRBD1. CDR1 and CDR2 from the germline V gene are MDHEN and SYDVKM. There are 17 residues in the CDR3. V shed 4 bases, J shed 3 bases, and the junction held 8 bases outside the gene matches. This CDR3 reads CASSSPGQGAIKNIQYF. For the CDR3, the DNA is TGTGCCAGCAGTTCCCCCGGACAGGGGGCGATCAAAAACATTCAGTACTTC.

The chain recombines TRBV5-1 with TRBJ2-5; D not certain. The DNA end lines up better with TRBJ2-7; the J call may be wrong. CDR1 SGHRS and CDR2 YFSETQ come from the germline V gene. There are 16 residues in the CDR3. The chain's CDR3 is CASSLAHRDYSYEQYF. In DNA, the CDR3 is TGCGCCAGCAGCTTGGCCCACAGAGATTACTCCTACGAGCAGTACTTC.

This sequence joins TRBV3-1 (or the pseudogene TRBV3-2) and TRBJ2-7; the D is unclear. The V and J ends lost 6 bases and 6 bases respectively, with 3 bases between them. The CDR3 spans 9 residues. Germline CDR1 LGHDT, CDR2 YNNKEL (reference sequence). The CDR3, as DNA: TGTGCCAGCAGGGTCGAGCAGTACTTC. This sequence encodes CASRVEQYF.

V gene TRBV9 combines with J gene TRBJ2-7; TRBD2 matches at 13 bases. The CDR3 has 17 residues. V lost 0 bases and J lost 0; bases outside the gene matches: 3. CDR1 is SGDLS and CDR2 is YYNGEE in the germline V gene. CDR3 sequence (DNA): TGTGCCAGCAGCGTAGGACTAGCGGGGGGTAGCTCCTACGAGCAGTACTTC. Translation: CASSVGLAGGSSYEQYF.

This sequence joins TRBV10-3 and TRBJ1-1; D not resolved. The V gene's germline CDR1 is ENHRY and CDR2 SYGVKD. V lost 4 bases to trimming and J lost 2 bases, with 8 bases between them. The CDR3 extends over 13 amino acids. Here the CDR3 reads CAISGAANTEAFF. In DNA, the CDR3 is TGTGCCATCAGTGGGGCAGCCAACACTGAAGCTTTCTTT.

This clone has only a few counts. The rearrangement links TRBV6-1 to TRBJ2-3, with TRBD1 identical over 9 bases. V was clipped by 8 bases and J by 8 bases; unmatched bases: 14. This CDR3 is 15 amino acids long. Germline assignment: CDR1 MNHNS and CDR2 SASEGT. The chain's CDR3 is CASGTGGGVTLTQYF. In DNA form, the CDR3 reads TGTGCCAGCGGAACAGGGGGCGGGGTGACCCTTACGCAGTATTTT.

CDR3 region: CASRQTGSSGNTIYF. CDR3 DNA sequence: TGTGCCAGCAGGCAAACAGGTTCCTCTGGAAACACCATATATTTT. The chain is built from TRBV7-9 and TRBJ1-3; tentative D call: TRBD1 (5 bases). V was cut by 6 bases and J by 0 bases, with 12 bases left in between. The CDR3 totals 15 residues. CDR1 SEHNR and CDR2 FQNEAQ come from the germline V gene (reference sequence).

V and J are TRBV11-3 and TRBJ1-1; D unresolved. Germline assignment: CDR1 SGHNT and CDR2 YENEEA. Trimming took off 0 bases at V and 2 bases at J, with 7 bases between the two ends. The CDR3 is 14 residues long. The CDR3, as DNA: TGTGCCAGCAGCTTAGAGGGCCGTAACACTGAAGCTTTCTTT. As protein: CASSLEGRNTEAFF.

The chain is built from TRBV29-1 and TRBJ1-2; TRBD1 matches at 9 bases. CDR1 is SQVTM, CDR2 ANQGSEA, per germline. The CDR3 totals 11 residues. Trimming cost V 4 bases and J 8 bases; bases outside gene matches: 2. In nucleotides, the CDR3 is TGCAGCGTTGTTGGGACAGGGGGCTACACCTTC. Its protein product is CSVVGTGGYTF. The whole variable domain, filled in from reference TRBV29-1 and TRBJ1-2, reads SAVISQKPSRDICQRGTSLTIQCQVDSQVTMMFWYRQQPGQSLTLIATANQGSEATYESGFVIDKFPISRPNLTFSTLTVSNMSPEDSSIYLCSVVGTGGYTFGSGTRLTVV.

V is TRBV11-3 and J is TRBJ2-2, with TRBD2 identical over 7 bases. Germline loops: CDR1 SGHNT, CDR2 YENEEA. The CDR3 has 16 residues. V gave up 5 bases and J gave up 1 base; unmatched junction bases: 7. CDR3 sequence (DNA): TGTGCCAGCAGCCGAGGACTAGTCGTGAACACCGGGGAGCTGTTTTTT. Translation: CASSRGLVVNTGELFF.

The V call is TRBV6-6, the J call TRBJ2-3, with 9 bases lining up with TRBD1. J was trimmed by 4 bases and V by 4 bases; bases with no gene match: 3. The CDR3 is 14 residues long. Germline CDR1 reads MNHNY; CDR2 reads SVGAGI (reference sequence). In DNA form, the CDR3 reads TGTGCCAGCAGTTTACAGGGGGCCCCAGATACGCAGTATTTT. This sequence encodes CASSLQGAPDTQYF.

The V gene is TRBV7-7, the J gene TRBJ2-1, with D maybe TRBD2 (6 bases). Germline loops: CDR1 SSHAT, CDR2 FNYEAQ (reference sequence). V shed 5 bases and J shed 6 bases, with 11 bases lying between them. The CDR3 consists of 13 residues. This CDR3 reads CASSMGLINEQFF. CDR3 in DNA: TGTGCCAGCAGCATGGGACTGATCAATGAGCAGTTCTTC.

V gene TRBV5-1 combines with J gene TRBJ2-3; 7 bases agree with TRBD2. Germline loops: CDR1 SGHRS, CDR2 YFSETQ. The V segment lost 4 bases and the J segment 0 bases; nucleotides outside the gene matches: 5. The CDR3 covers 15 residues. CDR3 in amino acids: CASSPWGLSTDTQYF. CDR3 in DNA: TGCGCCAGCAGCCCCTGGGGACTAAGCACAGATACGCAGTATTTT.

The V and J genes are TRBV11-2 and TRBJ2-5; no definite D call. The V end was cut by 1 base, the J end by 3 bases, with 3 bases between. This CDR3 is built from 12 residues. The germline gives CDR1 SGHAT, CDR2 FQNNGV. CDR3 sequence (DNA): TGTGCCAGCAGCTTAGCAGAAGAGACCCAGTACTTC. Translation: CASSLAEETQYF.

The chain links TRBV6-5 to TRBJ2-7, with a weak D call TRBD2 (6 bases). V shed 6 bases and J shed 4 bases, with 10 bases lying between them. Germline V gene data show CDR1 as MNHEY and CDR2 as SVGAGI. This CDR3 has 12 residues. The CDR3 here is CASREGFYEQYF. CDR3 coding DNA: TGTGCCAGCAGGGAGGGGTTTTACGAGCAGTACTTC.

The CDR3 protein is CASSGQGGNYGYTF. DNA for the CDR3: TGTGCCAGCAGTGGGCAGGGGGGAAACTATGGCTACACCTTC. The chain uses TRBV25-1 and TRBJ1-2; 7 nucleotides line up with TRBD1. Germline CDR1 is MGHDK and CDR2 is SYGVNS. The CDR3 length is 14 residues. V shed 4 bases, J shed 2 bases, and the junction held 4 bases outside the gene matches.

This clone was counted only a few times. The V call is TRBV6-1, the J call TRBJ1-1; no definite D call. CDR1 is MNHNS and CDR2 is SASEGT in the germline V gene. The CDR3 has 13 residues. V lost 4 bases to trimming and J lost 4 bases, with 10 bases between them. The CDR3 loop is CASSAARPTEAFF. In DNA, the CDR3 is TGTGCCAGCAGTGCCGCACGCCCCACTGAAGCTTTCTTT.

The chain combines TRBV18 with TRBJ2-7; TRBD1 is a possible D gene (6 bases). The V gene lost 0 bases and the J gene lost 7 bases, with 7 bases spanning the gap. CDR1 is KGHSH, CDR2 LQKENI, per germline. The CDR3 covers 12 residues. The CDR3 sequence: CASSPPGTEQYF. Here the CDR3 DNA reads TGTGCCAGCTCACCACCTGGGACAGAGCAGTACTTC.